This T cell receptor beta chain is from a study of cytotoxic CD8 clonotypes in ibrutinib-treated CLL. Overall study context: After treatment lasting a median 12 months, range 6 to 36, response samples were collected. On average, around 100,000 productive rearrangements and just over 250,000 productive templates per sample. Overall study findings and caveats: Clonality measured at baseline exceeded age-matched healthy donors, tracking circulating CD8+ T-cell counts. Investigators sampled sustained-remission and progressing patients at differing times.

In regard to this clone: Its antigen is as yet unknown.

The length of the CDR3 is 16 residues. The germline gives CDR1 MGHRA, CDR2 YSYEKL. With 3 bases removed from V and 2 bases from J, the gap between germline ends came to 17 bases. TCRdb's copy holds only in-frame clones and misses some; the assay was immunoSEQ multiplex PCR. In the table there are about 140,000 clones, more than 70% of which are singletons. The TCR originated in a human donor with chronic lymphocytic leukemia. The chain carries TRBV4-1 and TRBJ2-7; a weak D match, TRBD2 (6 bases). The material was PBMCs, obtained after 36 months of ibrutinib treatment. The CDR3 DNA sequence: TGCGCCAGCAGCCACGTCGGAGGGCGCGCAACCTACGAGCAGTACTTC. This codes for CASSHVGGRATYEQYF.